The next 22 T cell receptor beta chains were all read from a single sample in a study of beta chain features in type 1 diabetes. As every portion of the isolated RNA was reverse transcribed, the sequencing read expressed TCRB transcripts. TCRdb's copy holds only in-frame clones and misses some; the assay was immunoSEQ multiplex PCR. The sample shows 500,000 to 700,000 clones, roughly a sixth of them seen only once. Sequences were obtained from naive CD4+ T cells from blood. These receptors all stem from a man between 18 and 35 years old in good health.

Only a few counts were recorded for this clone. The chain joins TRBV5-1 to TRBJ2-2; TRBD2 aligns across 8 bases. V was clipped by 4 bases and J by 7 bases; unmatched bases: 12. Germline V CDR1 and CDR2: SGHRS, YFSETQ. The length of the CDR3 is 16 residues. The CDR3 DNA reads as TGCGCCAGCAGCATGTCCGCCGGGAGGGCCGGCGGGGAGCTGTTTTTT. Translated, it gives CASSMSAGRAGGELFF.

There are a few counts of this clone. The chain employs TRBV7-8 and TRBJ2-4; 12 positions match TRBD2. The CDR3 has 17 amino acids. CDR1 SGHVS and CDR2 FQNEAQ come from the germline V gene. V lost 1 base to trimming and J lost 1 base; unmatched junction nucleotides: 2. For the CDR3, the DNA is TGTGCCAGCAGCTTAGTCGGGACTAGCGGGGCCAAAAACATTCAGTACTTC. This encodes CASSLVGTSGAKNIQYF.

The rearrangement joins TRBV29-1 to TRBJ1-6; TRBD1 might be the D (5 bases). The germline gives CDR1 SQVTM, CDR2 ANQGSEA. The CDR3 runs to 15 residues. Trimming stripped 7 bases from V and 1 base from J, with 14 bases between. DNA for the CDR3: TGCAGCGCAACCTCGGGGACTTCCTATAATTCACCCCTCCACTTT. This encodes CSATSGTSYNSPLHF.

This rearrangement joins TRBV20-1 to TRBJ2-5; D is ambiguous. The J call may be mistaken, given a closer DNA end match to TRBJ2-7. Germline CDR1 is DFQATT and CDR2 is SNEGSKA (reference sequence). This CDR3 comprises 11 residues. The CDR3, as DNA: TGCAGTGCTAGAGAGCACTACGAGCAGTACTTC. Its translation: CSAREHYEQYF.

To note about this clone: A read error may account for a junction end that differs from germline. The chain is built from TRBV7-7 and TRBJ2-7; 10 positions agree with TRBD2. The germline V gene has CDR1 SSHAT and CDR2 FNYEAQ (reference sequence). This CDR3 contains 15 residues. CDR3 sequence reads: CASSQQRGGNYEQYF. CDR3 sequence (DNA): TGTGCTAGCAGCCAACAGCGGGGGGGAAACTACGAGCAGTACTTC.

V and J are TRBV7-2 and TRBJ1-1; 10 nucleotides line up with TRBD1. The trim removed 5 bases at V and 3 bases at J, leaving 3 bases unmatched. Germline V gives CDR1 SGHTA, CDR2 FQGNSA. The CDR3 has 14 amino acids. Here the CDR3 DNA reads TGTGCCAGCAGCCTGACAGGGGGCGACACTGAAGCTTTCTTT. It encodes CASSLTGGDTEAFF.

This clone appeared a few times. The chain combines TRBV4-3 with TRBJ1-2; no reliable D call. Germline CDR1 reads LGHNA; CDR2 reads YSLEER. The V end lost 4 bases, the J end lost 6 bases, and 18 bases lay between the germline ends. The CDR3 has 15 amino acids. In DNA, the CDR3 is TGCGCCAGCAGCCCCGGAACGGCTTGGCAAAATGGCTACACCTTC. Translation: CASSPGTAWQNGYTF.

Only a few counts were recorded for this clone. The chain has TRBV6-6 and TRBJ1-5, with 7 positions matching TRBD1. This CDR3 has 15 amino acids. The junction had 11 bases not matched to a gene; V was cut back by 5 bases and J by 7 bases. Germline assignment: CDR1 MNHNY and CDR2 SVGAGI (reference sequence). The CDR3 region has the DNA TGTGCCAGCAGTGTAAGGGACAGAGGCTACCAGCCCCAGCATTTT. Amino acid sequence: CASSVRDRGYQPQHF.

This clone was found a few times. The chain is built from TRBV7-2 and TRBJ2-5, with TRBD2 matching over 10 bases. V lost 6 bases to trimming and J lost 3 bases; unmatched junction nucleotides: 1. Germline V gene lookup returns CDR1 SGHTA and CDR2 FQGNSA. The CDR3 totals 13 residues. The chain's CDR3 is CASRLAGEETQYF. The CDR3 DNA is TGTGCCAGCAGGCTAGCGGGGGAAGAGACCCAGTACTTC.

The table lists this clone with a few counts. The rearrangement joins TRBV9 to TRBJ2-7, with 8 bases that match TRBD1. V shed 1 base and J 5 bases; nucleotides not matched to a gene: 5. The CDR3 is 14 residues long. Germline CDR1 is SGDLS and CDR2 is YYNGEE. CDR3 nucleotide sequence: TGTGCCAGCAGCGTACAGGGGGCACACAACGAGCAGTACTTC. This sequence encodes CASSVQGAHNEQYF.

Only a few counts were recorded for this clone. CDR3 sequence (DNA): TGCGCCAGCAGCCCCCGGGACAGCACAATGAACACTGAAGCTTTCTTT. The encoded protein is CASSPRDSTMNTEAFF. The rearrangement uses TRBV5-1 and TRBJ1-1; 7 nucleotides line up with TRBD1. V gave up 4 bases and J gave up 0 bases; unmatched junction bases: 9. Germline CDR1 SGHRS, CDR2 YFSETQ. This CDR3 is 16 amino acids long. The complete variable domain, with remaining parts taken from reference TRBV5-1 and TRBJ1-1, reads KAGVTQTPRYLIKTRGQQVTLSCSPISGHRSVSWYQQTPGQGLQFLFEYFSETQRNKGNFPGRFSGRQFSNSRSEMNVSTLELGDSALYLCASSPRDSTMNTEAFFGQGTRLTVV.

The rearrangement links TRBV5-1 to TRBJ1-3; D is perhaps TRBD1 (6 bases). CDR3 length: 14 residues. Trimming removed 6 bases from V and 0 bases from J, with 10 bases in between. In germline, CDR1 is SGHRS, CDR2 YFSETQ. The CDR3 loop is CASTGATSGNTIYF. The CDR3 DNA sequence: TGCGCCAGCACGGGGGCGACCTCTGGAAACACCATATATTTT.

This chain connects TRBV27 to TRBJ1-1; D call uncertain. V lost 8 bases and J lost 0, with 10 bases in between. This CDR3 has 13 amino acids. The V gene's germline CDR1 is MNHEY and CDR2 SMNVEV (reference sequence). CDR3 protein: CASRGNMNTEAFF. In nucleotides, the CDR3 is TGTGCCAGCCGCGGGAACATGAACACTGAAGCTTTCTTT.

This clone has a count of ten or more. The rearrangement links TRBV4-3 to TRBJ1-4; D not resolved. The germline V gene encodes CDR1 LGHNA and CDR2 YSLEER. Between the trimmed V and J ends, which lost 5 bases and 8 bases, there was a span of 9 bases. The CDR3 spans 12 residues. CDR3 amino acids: CASSSSGEKLFF. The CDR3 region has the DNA TGCGCCAGCAGCTCCAGCGGGGAAAAACTGTTTTTT.

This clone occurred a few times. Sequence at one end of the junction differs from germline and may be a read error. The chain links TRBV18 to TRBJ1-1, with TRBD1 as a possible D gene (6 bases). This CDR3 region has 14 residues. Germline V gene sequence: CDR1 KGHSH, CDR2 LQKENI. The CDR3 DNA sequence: TGTGCCAGCCCACCGGGGGGCCAGAACACTGAAGCTTTCTTT. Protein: CASPPGGQNTEAFF. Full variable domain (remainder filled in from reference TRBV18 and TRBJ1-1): NAGVMQNPRHLVRRRGQEARLRCSPMKGHSHVYWYRQLPEEGLKFMVYLQKENIIDESGMPKERFSAEFPKEGPSILRIQQVVRGDSAAYFCASPPGGQNTEAFFGQGTRLTVV.

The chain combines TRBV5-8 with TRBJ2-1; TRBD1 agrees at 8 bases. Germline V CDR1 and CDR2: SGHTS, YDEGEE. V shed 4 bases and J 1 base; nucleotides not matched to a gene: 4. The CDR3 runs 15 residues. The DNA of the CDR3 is TGTGCCAGCAGCCTCGACAGGGGATCCTACAATGAGCAGTTCTTC. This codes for CASSLDRGSYNEQFF.

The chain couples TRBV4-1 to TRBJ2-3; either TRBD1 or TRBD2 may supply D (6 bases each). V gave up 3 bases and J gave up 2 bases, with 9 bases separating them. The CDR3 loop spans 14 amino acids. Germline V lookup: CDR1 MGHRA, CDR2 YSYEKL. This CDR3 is CASSQEGVTDTQYF. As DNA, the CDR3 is TGCGCCAGCAGCCAGGAGGGGGTCACAGATACGCAGTATTTT.

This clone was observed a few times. The DNA for the CDR3 is TGTGCCAGCAGCCTTTATGGAGGGGGCCAGGGCGAGCAGTACTTC. Translating gives CASSLYGGGQGEQYF. This chain uses TRBV7-2 with TRBJ2-7; D may be TRBD1 (7 bases). V was shortened by 5 bases and J by 6 bases, with 20 bases between the two germline ends. Germline V gives CDR1 SGHTA, CDR2 FQGNSA. The CDR3 runs 15 residues.

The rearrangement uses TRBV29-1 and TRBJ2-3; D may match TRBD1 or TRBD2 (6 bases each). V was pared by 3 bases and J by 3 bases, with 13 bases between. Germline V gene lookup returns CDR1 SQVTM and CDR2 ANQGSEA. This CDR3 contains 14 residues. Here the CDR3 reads CSVDPGARTDTQYF. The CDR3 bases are TGCAGCGTTGACCCGGGGGCTCGAACAGATACGCAGTATTTT.

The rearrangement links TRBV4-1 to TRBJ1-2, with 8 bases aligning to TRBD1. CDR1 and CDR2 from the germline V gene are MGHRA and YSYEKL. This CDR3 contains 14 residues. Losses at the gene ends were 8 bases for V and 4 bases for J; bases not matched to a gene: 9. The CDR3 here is CASDRPGGGYGYTF. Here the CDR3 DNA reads TGCGCCAGCGATCGGCCAGGGGGCGGCTATGGCTACACCTTC.

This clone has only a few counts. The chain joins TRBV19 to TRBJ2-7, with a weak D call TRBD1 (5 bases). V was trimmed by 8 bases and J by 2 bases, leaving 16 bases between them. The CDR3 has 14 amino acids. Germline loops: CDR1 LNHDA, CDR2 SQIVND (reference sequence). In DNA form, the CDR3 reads TGTGCCAGTTCCGACAGCGCGAGCCCCTACGAGCAGTACTTC. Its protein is CASSDSASPYEQYF.

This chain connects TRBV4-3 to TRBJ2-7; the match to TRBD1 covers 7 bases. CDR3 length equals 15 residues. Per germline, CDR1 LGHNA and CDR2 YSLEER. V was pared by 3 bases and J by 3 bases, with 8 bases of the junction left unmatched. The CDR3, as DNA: TGCGCCAGCAGCCAGTCCCCGGGACAGAACTACGAGCAGTACTTC. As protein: CASSQSPGQNYEQYF.